This entry lists 30 T cell receptor beta chains sequenced from one sample in a study of CD8 T cells in Susac syndrome. With random hexamers, roughly 0.45 to 1 ug RNA was reverse transcribed. TCRdb fed the immunoSEQ multiplex PCR reads into MiXCR, producing one record per CDR3 protein. The sample carries hundreds of thousands of distinct CDR3 sequences, about 89% recorded once. Material for sequencing was CD8+ T cells from PBMCs. The receptors here all came from a human donor with multiple sclerosis.

This clonotype was seen only once. The genes are TRBV21-1 and TRBJ2-7; the D call of TRBD1 is as the table states it, not checked on the DNA. TRBV21-1 is an annotated pseudogene. The CDR3 covers 13 residues. The CDR3 region is CASSRRQGMGQYF. CDR3 bases: TGTGCCAGCAGCAGACGGCAGGGGATGGGGCAGTACTTC.

The CDR3 bases are TGCGCCAGCAGCTTGGGCGGGGGGGCCCACAATGAGCAGTTCTTC. Protein sequence: CASSLGGGAHNEQFF. The genes are TRBV5-1 and TRBJ2-1; 9 bases are a match to TRBD2. With 0 bases clipped from V and 5 bases from J, the junction kept 3 bases outside the gene matches. The CDR3 spans 15 residues. Germline CDR1 and CDR2: SGHRS and YFSETQ.

This clonotype came up once. The CDR3 DNA is TGTGCCAGCAGCTTACAGAGACTGCTCACAGATACGCAGTATTTT. Protein: CASSLQRLLTDTQYF. The chain is built from TRBV11-2 and TRBJ2-3, with D uncertain. Trimming shortened V by 2 bases and J by 2 bases, and 11 bases separated the two germline ends. This CDR3 is built from 15 residues. CDR1 and CDR2 (germline): SGHAT, FQNNGV.

V and J are TRBV5-1 and TRBJ2-1; the D gene is possibly TRBD1 (5 bases). The CDR3 sequence is 14 residues long. CDR1 is SGHRS, CDR2 YFSETQ, per germline. Trimming shortened V by 4 bases and J by 6 bases, and 14 bases separated the two germline ends. CDR3 nucleotides: TGCGCCAGCAGCGCAGGGTACGGCAGCAATGAGCAGTTCTTC. Its protein is CASSAGYGSNEQFF.

The CDR3 loop reads CASTESGGGNTGELFF. The CDR3 nucleotides read TGTGCCAGCACCGAGAGCGGGGGAGGGAACACCGGGGAGCTGTTTTTT. This sequence joins TRBV9 and TRBJ2-2, with 8 bases fitting TRBD2. The V gene end was trimmed by 6 bases and the J gene end by 1 base; junction bases not matched to a gene: 8. The CDR3 runs 16 residues. Germline CDR1 SGDLS, CDR2 YYNGEE.

The gene calls are TRBV9 and TRBJ2-7, with D hard to call. In germline, CDR1 is SGDLS, CDR2 YYNGEE. Trimming took off 0 bases at V and 2 bases at J, with 15 bases between the two ends. CDR3 length: 16 residues. The CDR3 sequence is CASSVGDGLETYEQYF. DNA of the CDR3: TGTGCCAGCAGCGTAGGAGACGGGTTGGAAACCTACGAGCAGTACTTC.

Concerning this clonotype: A junction end diverges from the germline sequence, so it may reflect a read error. CDR3 sequence (DNA): TGTGCCAGCAGCTTAAATCTAGCGGGGAGCACCGCGGTTTGTTTC. Its translation is CASSLNLAGSTAVCF. The chain joins TRBV7-2 to TRBJ2-1; TRBD2 agrees at 9 bases. Germline V gene sequence: CDR1 SGHTA, CDR2 FQGNSA. There are 15 residues in the CDR3.

The chain is built from TRBV28 and TRBJ1-5, with 7 bases that match TRBD1. The CDR3 is made up of 15 amino acids. Unmatched junction bases numbered 9, after V lost 6 bases and J lost 4 bases. Germline V lookup: CDR1 MDHEN, CDR2 SYDVKM. The CDR3 spells CASSRDREGNQPQHF. CDR3 nucleotides: TGTGCCAGCAGCCGTGACAGGGAAGGGAATCAGCCCCAGCATTTT. Together with reference TRBV28 and TRBJ1-5, the CDR3 gives the full variable domain: DVKVTQSSRYLVKRTGEKVFLECVQDMDHENMFWYRQDPGLGLRLIYFSYDVKMKEKGDIPEGYSVSREKKERFSLILESASTNQTSMYLCASSRDREGNQPQHFGDGTRLSIL.

This rearrangement joins TRBV3-1 to TRBJ2-7, with 9 bases matching TRBD1. Germline CDR1 is LGHDT and CDR2 is YNNKEL (reference sequence). After removal of 2 bases from V and 2 bases from J, the junction contained 7 bases not matched to a gene. The CDR3 loop spans 16 amino acids. The CDR3 region has the DNA TGTGCCAGCAGCCAATTCCCGGGACAGGGTACCTACGAGCAGTACTTC. It encodes CASSQFPGQGTYEQYF.

The chain links TRBV25-1 to TRBJ1-4; tentative D call: TRBD1 (5 bases). The CDR3 spans 14 residues. The V and J ends lost 1 base and 8 bases respectively, with 11 bases between them. Germline V lookup: CDR1 MGHDK, CDR2 SYGVNS. This CDR3 reads CASSELGGEEKLFF. The DNA of the CDR3 is TGTGCCAGCAGTGAATTGGGGGGGGAGGAAAAACTGTTTTTT.

V gene TRBV4-2 combines with J gene TRBJ2-7; D is perhaps TRBD2 (5 bases). Trimming left V 6 bases short and J 3 bases short, with 12 bases between. Germline-derived CDR1 and CDR2 are LGHNA and YNFKEQ. The CDR3 contains 13 residues. Here the CDR3 reads CASSPGRDYEQYF. CDR3 bases: TGTGCCAGCAGTCCAGGCCGGGACTACGAGCAGTACTTC.

The chain is built from TRBV15 and TRBJ2-1, with D unresolved. The ends were cut back, 4 bases at V and 0 bases at J, with 4 bases in the middle. The CDR3 has 13 amino acids. In germline, CDR1 is LNHNV, CDR2 YYDKDF (reference sequence). CDR3 in DNA: TGTGCCACCAGCAAAGACTCCTACAATGAGCAGTTCTTC. As protein: CATSKDSYNEQFF.

The rearrangement links TRBV19 to TRBJ2-1; 9 bases are shared with TRBD1. The CDR3 is 17 residues long. Trimming removed 3 bases from V and 4 bases from J; junction bases left unmatched: 10. Germline-derived CDR1 and CDR2 are LNHDA and SQIVND (reference sequence). CDR3 sequence reads: CASSIAPGQGTYNEQFF. CDR3 nucleotides: TGTGCCAGTAGTATCGCCCCAGGACAGGGGACGTACAATGAGCAGTTCTTC. The full variable domain, its missing parts supplied by reference TRBV19 and TRBJ2-1, is DGGITQSPKYLFRKEGQNVTLSCEQNLNHDAMYWYRQDPGQGLRLIYYSQIVNDFQKGDIAEGYSVSREKKESFPLTVTSAQKNPTAFYLCASSIAPGQGTYNEQFFGPGTRLTVL.

The count of this clonotype is one. The V and J genes are TRBV7-3 and TRBJ2-5, with 13 bases matching TRBD2. Germline values: CDR1 SGHTA, CDR2 FQGTGA. This CDR3 contains 14 residues. V was clipped by 5 bases and J by 3 bases; unmatched bases: 0. CDR3 protein: CASSTSGGEETQYF. DNA for the CDR3: TGTGCCAGCAGCACTAGCGGGGGGGAAGAGACCCAGTACTTC.

The V and J genes are TRBV30 and TRBJ1-5; 9 bases are a match to TRBD1. Trimming took 3 bases from V and 5 from J; bases not matched to a gene: 5. Germline CDR1 reads GTSNPN; CDR2 reads SVGIG (reference sequence). This CDR3 comprises 14 residues. The CDR3 sequence: CAWSAGTGHQPQHF. The CDR3 DNA follows: TGTGCCTGGAGCGCCGGGACAGGGCATCAGCCCCAGCATTTT. Using reference TRBV30 and TRBJ1-5 for the parts outside the CDR3, the full variable domain is SQTIHQWPATLVQPVGSPLSLECTVEGTSNPNLYWYRQAAGRGLQLLFYSVGIGQISSEVPQNLSASRPQDRQFILSSKKLLLSDSGFYLCAWSAGTGHQPQHFGDGTRLSIL.

The chain carries TRBV12-3 or TRBV12-4 and TRBJ2-5, with D possibly being TRBD1 (6 bases). The CDR3 loop spans 16 amino acids. V lost 6 bases, J lost 2 bases, and 19 bases lay in between. DNA for the CDR3: TGTGCCAGCAGCAATTACAGGGAATGGAGTCAAGAGACCCAGTACTTC. As protein: CASSNYREWSQETQYF.

The rearrangement uses TRBV7-8 and TRBJ2-1; no reliable D call. This CDR3 region has 15 residues. Germline V gene data show CDR1 as SGHVS and CDR2 as FQNEAQ. V lost 6 bases, J lost 8 bases, and 20 bases lay in between. CDR3 sequence: CASSSRGPHSDEQFF. In nucleotides, the CDR3 is TGTGCCAGCAGTTCCCGTGGACCCCATTCCGATGAGCAGTTCTTC.

The V call is TRBV2, the J call TRBJ1-6; 7 bases map to TRBD1. CDR3 length: 17 amino acids. Germline V gene data show CDR1 as SNHLY and CDR2 as FYNNEI. Germline trimming cut 5 bases from V and 5 bases from J; bases unmatched to any gene: 12. The CDR3 bases are TGTGCCAGCAGTACCTGGGACAGTGGGCCAGATAATTCACCCCTCCACTTT. Its protein is CASSTWDSGPDNSPLHF. The full variable domain, with the rest looked up from reference TRBV2 and TRBJ1-6, is EPEVTQTPSHQVTQMGQEVILRCVPISNHLYFYWYRQILGQKVEFLVSFYNNEISEKSEIFDDQFSVERPDGSNFTLKIRSTKLEDSAMYFCASSTWDSGPDNSPLHFGNGTRLTVT.

This clonotype was seen once. The chain links TRBV7-9 to TRBJ2-7, with 8 nucleotides matching TRBD2. V lost 3 bases and J lost 5; bases outside the gene matches: 6. CDR1 and CDR2 (germline): SEHNR, FQNEAQ (reference sequence). The CDR3 is 14 amino acids. Here the CDR3 DNA reads TGTGCCAGCAGCTTGGGACTAGGGCCCAACGAGCAGTACTTC. Translating gives CASSLGLGPNEQYF.

The chain has TRBV7-9 and TRBJ2-1; TRBD1 might be the D (8 bases). Germline lookup yields CDR1 SEHNR and CDR2 FQNEAQ (reference sequence). V was trimmed by 5 bases and J by 8 bases, leaving 19 bases between them. CDR3 size: 15 residues. Here the CDR3 reads CASSPDRDYRHEQFF. The CDR3 coding sequence is TGTGCCAGCAGCCCGGACAGGGACTATCGTCATGAGCAGTTCTTC.

The rearrangement links TRBV28 to TRBJ2-7; tentative D call: TRBD2 (6 bases). The CDR3 sequence is 16 residues long. Per germline, CDR1 MDHEN and CDR2 SYDVKM. Trimming shortened V by 6 bases and J by 0 bases, and 18 bases separated the two germline ends. The CDR3 is CASSQPLARPSYEQYF. CDR3 coding DNA: TGTGCCAGCAGCCAACCCCTAGCGAGACCCTCCTACGAGCAGTACTTC.

The V call is TRBV12-3 or TRBV12-4, the J call TRBJ1-2; a possible D gene is TRBD1 (6 bases). The V gene lost 6 bases and the J gene lost 2 bases, with 13 bases spanning the gap. The CDR3 extends over 14 amino acids. The CDR3 here is CASSPLQGNYGYTF. The CDR3 bases are TGTGCCAGCAGCCCATTACAGGGCAACTATGGCTACACCTTC.

This chain links TRBV11-2 with TRBJ2-1; TRBD2 agrees at 7 bases. Germline CDR1 SGHAT, CDR2 FQNNGV. V was clipped by 1 base and J by 9 bases; unmatched bases: 6. This CDR3 spans 14 amino acids. In DNA, the CDR3 is TGTGCCAGCAGCTTAGGGGGCGGGAGCTTTGAGCAGTTCTTC. Encoded protein: CASSLGGGSFEQFF. Using reference TRBV11-2 and TRBJ2-1 for the parts outside the CDR3, the full variable domain is EAGVAQSPRYKIIEKRQSVAFWCNPISGHATLYWYQQILGQGPKLLIQFQNNGVVDDSQLPKDRFSAERLKGVDSTLKIQPAKLEDSAVYLCASSLGGGSFEQFFGPGTRLTVL.

A few counts support this clonotype. The gene calls are TRBV4-2 and TRBJ2-4; D is uncertain. Germline values: CDR1 LGHNA, CDR2 YNFKEQ. Trimming cost V 0 bases and J 6 bases, with 6 bases left between them. The CDR3 extends over 13 amino acids. DNA for the CDR3: TGTGCCAGCAGCCAAGACTTGAGAAACATTCAGTACTTC. Protein product: CASSQDLRNIQYF.

This rearrangement joins TRBV5-5 to TRBJ2-5, with D hard to call. Trimming pared 6 bases from V and 2 bases from J, leaving 17 bases between. CDR1 and CDR2 from the germline V gene are SGHKS and YYEKEE (reference sequence). There are 15 residues in the CDR3. DNA of the CDR3: TGTGCCAGCACCTCCCCTATGGGATCTCAAGAGACCCAGTACTTC. As protein: CASTSPMGSQETQYF.

The CDR3 region is CASRGGWLAGINEQFF. The CDR3 region has the DNA TGTGCCAGCAGGGGGGGATGGCTAGCGGGAATCAATGAGCAGTTCTTC. The chain carries TRBV28 and TRBJ2-1, with 9 bases that match TRBD2. Germline lookup yields CDR1 MDHEN and CDR2 SYDVKM. The ends lost 6 bases at V and 6 bases at J; junction bases unmatched: 12. This CDR3 spans 16 amino acids.

The rearrangement uses TRBV7-3 and TRBJ2-1; either TRBD1 or TRBD2 may fit D (5 bases each). The length of the CDR3 is 16 residues. With 4 bases removed from V and 4 bases from J, the gap between germline ends came to 17 bases. Germline-derived CDR1 and CDR2 are SGHTA and FQGTGA. For the CDR3, the DNA is TGTGCCAGCAGCTCTTTCCCCGGGACGGCTTACAATGAGCAGTTCTTC. As protein: CASSSFPGTAYNEQFF.

The chain recombines TRBV28 with TRBJ1-5; the D is unclear. From germline, CDR1 is MDHEN and CDR2 SYDVKM. CDR3 length equals 15 residues. V lost 2 bases to trimming and J lost 0 bases, with 8 bases between them. The CDR3 DNA reads TGTGCCAGCAGTTTAGTGGAGTCTAGCAATCAGCCCCAGCATTTT. It yields the protein CASSLVESSNQPQHF.

The chain carries TRBV29-1 and TRBJ2-1, with D hard to call. V dropped 0 bases and J dropped 10 bases, with 13 bases sitting between them. CDR3 size: 13 residues. Germline V lookup: CDR1 SQVTM, CDR2 ANQGSEA. CDR3 in amino acids: CSVEDLEHPEQFF. CDR3 DNA sequence: TGCAGCGTTGAAGATCTGGAACATCCGGAGCAGTTCTTC.

The rearrangement links TRBV24-1 to TRBJ1-1; TRBD1 is a possible D gene (5 bases). Trimming shortened V by 7 bases and J by 4 bases, and 9 bases separated the two germline ends. The germline gives CDR1 KGHDR, CDR2 SFDVKD. This CDR3 is built from 12 residues. The CDR3 nucleotides read TGTGCCACCAGCTACGGGGGCACTGAAGCTTTCTTT. Protein product: CATSYGGTEAFF.